This T cell receptor (beta chain) was retrieved from a study of blood T cell repertoires in COVID-19. Study-wide context: PBMCs, B-cell-depleted T cells, or T cells were the source of the cDNA or gDNA that made up the material.

Trimming took 4 bases from V and 6 from J; bases not matched to a gene: 12. Germline V gene sequence: CDR1 SGHRS, CDR2 YFSETQ. This CDR3 is 16 amino acids long. Original analysis: The authors estimated nucleated cell counts from reference gene primer amplification. The data were produced by immunoSEQ multiplex PCR, yet TCRdb's version contains in-frame clones alone and is incomplete. V and J calls and clone size are as listed in that table; D and trimming were resolved from the DNA. Altogether tens of thousands of clones are present, approximately 90% being singletons, with the ten largest covering approximately 4.8%.

This TCR was sampled from a woman aged 55 to 70 with active COVID-19. Sequencing input: peripheral blood. The chain has TRBV5-1 and TRBJ1-2, with 10 bases that match TRBD1. The CDR3 sequence: CASSQDRGVAGDGYTF. The DNA of the CDR3 is TGCGCCAGCAGCCAGGACAGGGGGGTCGCCGGCGATGGCTACACCTTC.